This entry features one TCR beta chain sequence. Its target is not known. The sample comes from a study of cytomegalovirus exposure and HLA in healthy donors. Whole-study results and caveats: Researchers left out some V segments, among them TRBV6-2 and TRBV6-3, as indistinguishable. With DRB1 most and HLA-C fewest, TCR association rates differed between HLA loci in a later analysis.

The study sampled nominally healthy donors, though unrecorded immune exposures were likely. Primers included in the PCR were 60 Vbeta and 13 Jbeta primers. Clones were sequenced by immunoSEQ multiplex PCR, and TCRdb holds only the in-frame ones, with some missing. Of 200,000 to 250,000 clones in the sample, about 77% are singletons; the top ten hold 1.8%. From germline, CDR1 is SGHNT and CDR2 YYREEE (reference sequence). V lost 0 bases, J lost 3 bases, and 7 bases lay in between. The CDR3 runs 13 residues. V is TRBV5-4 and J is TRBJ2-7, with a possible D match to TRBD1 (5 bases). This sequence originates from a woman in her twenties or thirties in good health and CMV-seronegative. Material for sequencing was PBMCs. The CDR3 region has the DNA TGTGCCAGCAGCTTGGTAGGGGACTACGAGCAGTACTTC. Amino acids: CASSLVGDYEQYF.